The 5 T cell receptor beta chains below come from one sample, sequenced in a study of beta chain features in type 1 diabetes. General study points: TCRB CDR3s were moderately but significantly shorter in Type 1 diabetes patients in all four CD4+ subsets.

Their target antigens are unknown. The sequenced template was cDNA made from the entire isolated RNA. Profiled with immunoSEQ multiplex PCR; TCRdb holds only in-frame clones, not every one. The sample has approximately 280,000 clones; about 15% are singletons. Sequencing input: naive CD4+ T cells from blood. The receptors were sampled from a man aged 18-30 years with type 1 diabetes.

The V and J genes are TRBV30 and TRBJ1-2; D is ambiguous. The CDR3 is 11 amino acids. Germline V CDR1 and CDR2: GTSNPN, SVGIG (reference sequence). V lost 0 bases and J lost 4, with 3 bases in between. The CDR3 protein is CAWSVLYGYTF. The CDR3 coding sequence is TGTGCCTGGAGTGTACTCTATGGCTACACCTTC.

CDR3 sequence reads: CASSFPGTGGYTF. For the CDR3, the DNA is TGTGCCAGCAGTTTCCCCGGGACAGGAGGCTACACCTTC. The chain has TRBV28 and TRBJ1-2; 8 positions match TRBD1. The CDR3 is 13 residues long. Germline-derived CDR1 and CDR2 are MDHEN and SYDVKM. Germline trimming cut 3 bases from V and 8 bases from J; bases unmatched to any gene: 5.

The chain is built from TRBV28 and TRBJ1-1; D remains unclear. Germline V CDR1 and CDR2: MDHEN, SYDVKM. The CDR3 contains 14 residues. V lost 4 bases to trimming and J lost 4 bases, with 13 bases between them. The CDR3 region is CASSSTPGGTEAFF. CDR3 DNA sequence: TGTGCCAGCAGTTCAACCCCAGGAGGCACTGAAGCTTTCTTT.

V and J are TRBV6-6 and TRBJ2-3; TRBD2 might be the D (6 bases). CDR3 length: 15 residues. Germline V CDR1 and CDR2: MNHNY, SVGAGI (reference sequence). Trimming took off 2 bases at V and 0 bases at J, with 9 bases between the two ends. The CDR3 reads CASSYPGTSTDTQYF. CDR3 in DNA: TGTGCCAGCAGTTACCCAGGGACTAGCACAGATACGCAGTATTTT.

In its sample, this clone was seen a few times. J is TRBJ2-3 and V is TRBV11-3, with 7 positions matching TRBD1. V was pared by 5 bases and J by 4 bases, with 9 bases of the junction left unmatched. Per germline, CDR1 SGHNT and CDR2 YENEEA. The CDR3 spans 15 residues. The CDR3, as DNA: TGTGCCAGCAGCCCAACCTCGACAGGGTCAGATACGCAGTATTTT. It encodes CASSPTSTGSDTQYF. The variable domain in full, with the rest retrieved from reference TRBV11-3 and TRBJ2-3, is EAGVVQSPRYKIIEKKQPVAFWCNPISGHNTLYWYLQNLGQGPELLIRYENEEAVDDSQLPKDRFSAERLKGVDSTLKIQPAELGDSAVYLCASSPTSTGSDTQYFGPGTRLTVL.